Shown below are 26 T cell receptor beta chains from a single sample sequenced in a study of T cells in Graves' hyperthyroidism and ophthalmopathy. Researchers amplified the TCR beta CDR3 regions from RNA transcripts. The HTBI primer set was used in a first-round RT-PCR of the TCR CDR3. TCRdb reprocessed the multiplex PCR reads with MiXCR, giving one entry per CDR3 protein. The table has about 520,000 distinct CDR3 sequences, about 20% seen once; the top ten hold less than 30%. The specimen was blood. Every receptor here comes from a man aged 18 to 29 with Graves' hyperthyroidism.

In this sample, this clonotype turned up many times. In DNA, the CDR3 is TGTGCCAGCAGTTTCGGGCTAGCGGGGGGACCAGATACGCAGTATTTT. This gives the protein CASSFGLAGGPDTQYF. V gene TRBV28 combines with J gene TRBJ2-3; 11 nucleotides line up with TRBD2. Germline lookup yields CDR1 MDHEN and CDR2 SYDVKM. V gave up 3 bases and J gave up 4 bases; unmatched junction bases: 6. This CDR3 has 16 amino acids.

This clonotype was observed many times. V is TRBV4-2 and J is TRBJ1-1; TRBD1 aligns across 8 bases. The germline V gene has CDR1 LGHNA and CDR2 YNFKEQ. With V trimmed by 3 bases and J by 6 bases, 9 bases remained unmatched. The CDR3 runs 15 residues. DNA for the CDR3: TGTGCCAGCAGCCATGGGCAGGGGGCGGGGGCTGAAGCTTTCTTT. Translating gives CASSHGQGAGAEAFF.

This clonotype has just a few counts. This chain joins TRBV28 and TRBJ2-5; D might be TRBD1 (6 bases). CDR1 is MDHEN and CDR2 is SYDVKM in the germline V gene. The CDR3 spans 14 residues. The V end was cut by 6 bases, the J end by 3 bases, with 14 bases between. CDR3 DNA sequence: TGTGCCAGCAGACCCGGGACATTTAAAGAGACCCAGTACTTC. Protein: CASRPGTFKETQYF.

The V call is TRBV12-3 or TRBV12-4, the J call TRBJ1-1; D not certain. The CDR3 sequence is 15 residues long. Trimming stripped 1 base from V and 4 bases from J, with 13 bases between. The CDR3 DNA reads TGTGCCAGCAGTTTAGGGCAGGATGGCGCCACTGAAGCTTTCTTT. This translates into CASSLGQDGATEAFF.

The rearrangement links TRBV6-5 to TRBJ1-1, with 11 bases lining up with TRBD1. CDR1 MNHEY and CDR2 SVGAGI come from the germline V gene. The CDR3 has 17 residues. The J segment lost 3 bases and the V segment lost 2 bases, leaving 8 bases of the junction unmatched. The DNA of the CDR3 is TGTGCCAGCAGTTACGTCCAGGACAGGGGGCCGGACACTGAAGCTTTCTTT. Translating gives CASSYVQDRGPDTEAFF.

The V gene is TRBV6-5, the J gene TRBJ1-2, with 7 bases that match TRBD1. Germline V gene sequence: CDR1 MNHEY, CDR2 SVGAGI. The trim removed 4 bases at V and 8 bases at J, leaving 13 bases unmatched. This CDR3 has 15 residues. CDR3 sequence reads: CASSLTTTGFGGYTF. CDR3 DNA sequence: TGTGCCAGCAGTTTGACCACGACAGGGTTTGGCGGCTACACCTTC.

The sample holds many counts of this clonotype. The chain combines TRBV15 with TRBJ2-7; no clear D gene. V was pared by 1 base and J by 2 bases, with 9 bases between. This CDR3 comprises 14 residues. Germline V lookup: CDR1 LNHNV, CDR2 YYDKDF (reference sequence). CDR3 in amino acids: CATSRAGIAYEQYF. The DNA for the CDR3 is TGTGCCACCAGCAGAGCTGGCATAGCCTACGAGCAGTACTTC.

This clonotype was recorded at least ten times. This chain uses TRBV20-1 with TRBJ1-2, with 11 bases identical to TRBD1. The CDR3 extends over 17 amino acids. Germline CDR1 and CDR2: DFQATT and SNEGSKA (reference sequence). With V trimmed by 0 bases and J by 1 base, 7 bases remained unmatched. The CDR3 coding sequence is TGCAGTGCTAGAGATCTGAAGGGACAGGGGGGTAACTATGGCTACACCTTC. Its protein is CSARDLKGQGGNYGYTF.

At least ten counts were recorded for this clonotype. The CDR3 DNA reads TGTGCCAGCATGGCCGCCTCCCACACTGAAGCTTTCTTT. Its protein is CASMAASHTEAFF. The chain carries TRBV28 and TRBJ1-1, with D uncertain. Germline V gives CDR1 MDHEN, CDR2 SYDVKM. This CDR3 spans 13 amino acids. V was shortened by 7 bases and J by 3 bases, with 12 bases between the two germline ends.

This clonotype has at least ten counts. The chain carries TRBV7-9 and TRBJ1-5; 8 bases align to TRBD1. CDR3 size: 14 residues. The germline V gene has CDR1 SEHNR and CDR2 FQNEAQ (reference sequence). Trimming cost V 5 bases and J 9 bases; bases outside gene matches: 9. For the CDR3, the DNA is TGTGCCAGCAGCCCAGATGGACAGGGTCCGCCCCAGCATTTT. Its translation: CASSPDGQGPPQHF. Combining the CDR3 with reference TRBV7-9 and TRBJ1-5 gives the whole variable domain DTGVSQNPRHKITKRGQNVTFRCDPISEHNRLYWYRQTLGQGPEFLTYFQNEAQLEKSRLLSDRFSAERPKGSFSTLEIQRTEQGDSAMYLCASSPDGQGPPQHFGDGTRLSIL.

The rearrangement joins TRBV15 to TRBJ2-7; 12 positions match TRBD1. This CDR3 contains 15 residues. CDR1 LNHNV and CDR2 YYDKDF come from the germline V gene (reference sequence). Trimming cost V 3 bases and J 4 bases; bases outside gene matches: 4. In DNA form, the CDR3 reads TGTGCCACCAGCAGTTGGGACAGGGGGCCTTACGAGCAGTACTTC. Translated, it gives CATSSWDRGPYEQYF.

This clonotype was counted ten times or more. J is TRBJ1-1 and V is TRBV5-1; D is perhaps TRBD1 (6 bases). This CDR3 is 14 amino acids long. Germline lookup yields CDR1 SGHRS and CDR2 YFSETQ. Trimming took 3 bases from V and 4 from J, leaving 13 bases between them. The CDR3 protein is CASSSDRSSTEAFF. The CDR3 nucleotides are TGCGCCAGCAGCTCCGACAGGTCCAGCACTGAAGCTTTCTTT. The full variable domain, in which reference TRBV5-1 and TRBJ1-1 provide the parts outside the CDR3, is KAGVTQTPRYLIKTRGQQVTLSCSPISGHRSVSWYQQTPGQGLQFLFEYFSETQRNKGNFPGRFSGRQFSNSRSEMNVSTLELGDSALYLCASSSDRSSTEAFFGQGTRLTVV.

This clonotype was counted many times. The V and J genes are TRBV19 and TRBJ1-5; D not resolved. The germline V and J ends were trimmed by 6 bases and 2 bases, with 11 bases remaining between them. Germline CDR1 reads LNHDA; CDR2 reads SQIVND (reference sequence). The CDR3 has 14 amino acids. The CDR3 loop is CASSQMRGNQPQHF. The CDR3, as DNA: TGTGCCAGTAGCCAAATGCGGGGCAATCAGCCCCAGCATTTT.

This clonotype came up many times. The CDR3 reads CASSLGVEEKLFF. As DNA, the CDR3 is TGTGCCAGCAGTCTAGGGGTCGAAGAAAAACTGTTTTTT. V gene TRBV6-1 combines with J gene TRBJ1-4, with D maybe TRBD1 (5 bases). Germline V gene data show CDR1 as MNHNS and CDR2 as SASEGT. Trimming removed 5 bases at V and 8 bases at J, with 12 bases between. This CDR3 is 13 amino acids long.

Ten or more counts support this clonotype. The chain uses TRBV20-1 and TRBJ1-1, with TRBD1 matching over 8 bases. V was clipped by 5 bases and J by 4 bases; unmatched bases: 9. The CDR3 loop spans 14 amino acids. The V gene's germline CDR1 is DFQATT and CDR2 SNEGSKA (reference sequence). CDR3 DNA: TGCAGTGCTCCTCCGGGACAGGCGGGCACTGAAGCTTTCTTT. This encodes CSAPPGQAGTEAFF.

The chain is built from TRBV5-1 and TRBJ2-6, with 11 bases that match TRBD2. CDR3 length: 19 residues. The V gene's germline CDR1 is SGHRS and CDR2 YFSETQ. V was pared by 4 bases and J by 0 bases, with 9 bases of the junction left unmatched. CDR3 region: CASSHWASGGTSGANVLTF. CDR3 nucleotide sequence: TGCGCCAGCAGCCATTGGGCTAGCGGGGGGACCTCTGGGGCCAACGTCCTGACTTTC.

This clonotype showed up many times. This chain connects TRBV18 to TRBJ1-1; D ambiguous. The CDR3 sequence is 13 residues long. Germline-derived CDR1 and CDR2 are KGHSH and LQKENI. V lost 4 bases and J 1 base, leaving 7 bases between the germline ends. The CDR3 DNA is TGTGCCAGCTCACATGAGGGGAACACTGAAGCTTTCTTT. It yields the protein CASSHEGNTEAFF.

This clonotype was detected only a few times. This chain links TRBV12-3 or TRBV12-4 with TRBJ1-4; TRBD1 aligns across 10 bases. CDR3 length equals 15 residues. Trimming cost V 6 bases and J 8 bases; bases outside gene matches: 9. The CDR3 DNA follows: TGTGCCAGCAGCTGGGACGGGACAGGGGAGGAAAAACTGTTTTTT. It is translated as CASSWDGTGEEKLFF.

This clonotype has ten or more counts. The V gene is TRBV20-1, the J gene TRBJ2-5; TRBD2 matches 10 bases. Germline V gene sequence: CDR1 DFQATT, CDR2 SNEGSKA (reference sequence). CDR3 size: 16 residues. V dropped 1 base and J dropped 5; count of bases not matched to a gene: 10. As DNA, the CDR3 is TGCAGTGCTAGAGTAGCAGAAGCGGGGGGGCGGGAGACCCAGTACTTC. Translating it yields CSARVAEAGGRETQYF.

The CDR3 DNA reads as TGTGCCAGCAGCTTAGCGGTCGCTAGCGGGGGGGGCGGGGAGACCCAGTACTTC. It specifies CASSLAVASGGGGETQYF. This rearrangement joins TRBV7-8 to TRBJ2-5; 12 bases map to TRBD2. With 0 bases clipped from V and 5 bases from J, the junction kept 10 bases outside the gene matches. Per germline, CDR1 SGHVS and CDR2 FQNEAQ. The CDR3 runs 18 residues.

The chain employs TRBV19 and TRBJ1-5; D is undetermined. The CDR3 length is 14 residues. Trimming cost V 4 bases and J 5 bases, with 12 bases left between them. Germline loops: CDR1 LNHDA, CDR2 SQIVND (reference sequence). CDR3 sequence (DNA): TGTGCCAGTAGTACCCGGGGAAGGTATCAGCCCCAGCATTTT. Its protein is CASSTRGRYQPQHF.

The table lists this clonotype with many counts. V usage is TRBV9 and J usage is TRBJ1-1; perhaps TRBD1 as D (5 bases). The germline V gene has CDR1 SGDLS and CDR2 YYNGEE. V was cut by 2 bases and J by 6 bases, with 14 bases left in between. The CDR3 totals 14 residues. CDR3 sequence: CASSVTSFRAEAFF. DNA for the CDR3: TGTGCCAGCAGCGTCACCTCCTTCAGGGCTGAAGCTTTCTTT. Full variable domain (rest looked up from reference TRBV9 and TRBJ1-1): DSGVTQTPKHLITATGQRVTLRCSPRSGDLSVYWYQQSLDQGLQFLIQYYNGEERAKGNILERFSAQQFPDLHSELNLSSLELGDSALYFCASSVTSFRAEAFFGQGTRLTVV.

The chain joins TRBV6-1 to TRBJ1-5, with 7 bases identical to TRBD1. V lost 5 bases to trimming and J lost 0 bases; unmatched junction nucleotides: 7. This CDR3 spans 16 amino acids. CDR1 is MNHNS and CDR2 is SASEGT in the germline V gene. The CDR3 loop reads CASSRSGTVSNQPQHF. CDR3 nucleotide sequence: TGTGCCAGCAGTCGATCCGGGACAGTTAGCAATCAGCCCCAGCATTTT.

The V gene is TRBV28, the J gene TRBJ2-7; D perhaps matches TRBD2 (5 bases). V shed 2 bases and J shed 3 bases, with 11 bases lying between them. Germline-derived CDR1 and CDR2 are MDHEN and SYDVKM. The CDR3 runs to 14 residues. CDR3 sequence reads: CASSLERNGYEQYF. CDR3 DNA sequence: TGTGCCAGCAGTTTAGAGCGGAATGGCTACGAGCAGTACTTC.

This clonotype has a count of ten or more. J is TRBJ1-2 and V is TRBV12-3 or TRBV12-4; D remains unclear. The V end was cut by 1 base, the J end by 11 bases, with 14 bases between. This CDR3 contains 13 residues. The CDR3 loop is CASSLDVVVGYTF. CDR3 sequence (DNA): TGTGCCAGCAGTTTAGATGTAGTAGTCGGGTACACCTTC.

Remarks on this clonotype: The junction departs from germline at one end; a sequencing error may be responsible. The chain joins TRBV29-1 to TRBJ1-1; tentative D call: TRBD1 (6 bases). Germline V CDR1 and CDR2: SQVTM, ANQGSEA. The CDR3 is 12 residues long. The CDR3 region has the DNA TGCAGCGGCTACGAGGGGGGCACTGAATCTTTCTTT. This translates into CSGYEGGTESFF.